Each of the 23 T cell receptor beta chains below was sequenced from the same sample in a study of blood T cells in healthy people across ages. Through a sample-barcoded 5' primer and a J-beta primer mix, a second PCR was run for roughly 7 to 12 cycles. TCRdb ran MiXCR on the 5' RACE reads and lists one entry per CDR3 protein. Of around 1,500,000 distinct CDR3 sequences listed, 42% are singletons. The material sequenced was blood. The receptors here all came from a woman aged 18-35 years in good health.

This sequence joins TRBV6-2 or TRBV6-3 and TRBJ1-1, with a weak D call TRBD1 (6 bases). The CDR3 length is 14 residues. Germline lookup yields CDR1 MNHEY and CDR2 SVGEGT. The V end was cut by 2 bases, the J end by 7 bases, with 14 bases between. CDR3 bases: TGTGCCAGCAGTTACACCACCCCGGACAGTGAAGCTTTCTTT. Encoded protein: CASSYTTPDSEAFF.

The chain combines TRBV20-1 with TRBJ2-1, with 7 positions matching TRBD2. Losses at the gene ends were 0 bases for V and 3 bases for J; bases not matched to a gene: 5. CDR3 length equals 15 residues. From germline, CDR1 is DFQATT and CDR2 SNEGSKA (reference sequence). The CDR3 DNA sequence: TGCAGTGCTAGAGATGGTGCGGGGGACTACAATGAGCAGTTCTTC. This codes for CSARDGAGDYNEQFF.

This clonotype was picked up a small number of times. CDR3 in DNA: TGTGCCAGCAGTCCCAGGCGTCTTACCAACAATGAGCAGTTCTTC. This codes for CASSPRRLTNNEQFF. The V gene is TRBV27, the J gene TRBJ2-1, with D unclear. Trimming removed 5 bases at V and 5 bases at J, with 16 bases between. The CDR3 sequence is 15 residues long. Germline V CDR1 and CDR2: MNHEY, SMNVEV (reference sequence).

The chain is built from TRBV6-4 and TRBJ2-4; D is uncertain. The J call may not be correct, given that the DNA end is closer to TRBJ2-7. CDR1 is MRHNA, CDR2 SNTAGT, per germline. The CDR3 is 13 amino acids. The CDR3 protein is CASSDGISHEQYF. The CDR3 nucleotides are TGTGCCAGCAGTGACGGGATCAGCCACGAGCAGTACTTC.

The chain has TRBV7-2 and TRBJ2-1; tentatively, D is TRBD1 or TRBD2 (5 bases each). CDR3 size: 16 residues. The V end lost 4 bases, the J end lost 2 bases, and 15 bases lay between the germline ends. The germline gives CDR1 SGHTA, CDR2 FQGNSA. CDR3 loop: CASSSLGAGPYNEQFF. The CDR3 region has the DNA TGTGCCAGCAGCTCCCTAGGGGCGGGTCCCTACAATGAGCAGTTCTTC.

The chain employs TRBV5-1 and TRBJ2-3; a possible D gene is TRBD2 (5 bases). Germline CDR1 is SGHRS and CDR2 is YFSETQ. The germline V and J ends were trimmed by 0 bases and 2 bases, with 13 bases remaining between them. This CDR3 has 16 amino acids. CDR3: CASSLVLEGNTDTQYF. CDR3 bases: TGCGCCAGCAGCTTGGTCCTAGAGGGAAACACAGATACGCAGTATTTT.

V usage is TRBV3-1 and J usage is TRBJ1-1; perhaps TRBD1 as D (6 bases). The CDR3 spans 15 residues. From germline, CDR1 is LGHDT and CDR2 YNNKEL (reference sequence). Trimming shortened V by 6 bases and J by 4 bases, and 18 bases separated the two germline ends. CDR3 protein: CASRLREGGTTEAFF. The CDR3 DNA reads TGTGCCAGCAGGTTACGGGAGGGGGGGACCACTGAAGCTTTCTTT.

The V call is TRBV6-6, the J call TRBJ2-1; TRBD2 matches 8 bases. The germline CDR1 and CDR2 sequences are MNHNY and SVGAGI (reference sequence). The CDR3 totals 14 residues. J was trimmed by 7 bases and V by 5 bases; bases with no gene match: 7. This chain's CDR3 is CASSSSGIRNEQFF. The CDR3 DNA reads TGTGCCAGCAGTAGTAGCGGGATAAGGAATGAGCAGTTCTTC.

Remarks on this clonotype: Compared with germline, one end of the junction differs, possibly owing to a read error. The DNA of the CDR3 is TGTGCCAGCAGCTTAGGAAGGGTGGCAGGGGAGAATTCACCCCCCCACTTT. Its translation is CASSLGRVAGENSPPHF. This chain links TRBV7-2 with TRBJ1-6; possibly TRBD1 for D (6 bases). The CDR3 spans 17 residues. The V gene's germline CDR1 is SGHTA and CDR2 FQGNSA.

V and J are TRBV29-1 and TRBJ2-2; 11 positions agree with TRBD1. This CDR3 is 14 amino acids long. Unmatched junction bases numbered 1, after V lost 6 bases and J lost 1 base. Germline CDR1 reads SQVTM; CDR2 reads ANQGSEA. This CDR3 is CSVDRGLNTGELFF. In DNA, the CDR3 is TGCAGCGTGGACAGGGGGCTGAACACCGGGGAGCTGTTTTTT.

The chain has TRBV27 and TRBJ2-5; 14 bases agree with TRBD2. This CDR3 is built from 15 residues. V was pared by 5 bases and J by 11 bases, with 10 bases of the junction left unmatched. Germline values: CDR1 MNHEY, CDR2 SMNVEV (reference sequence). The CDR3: CASSPRLAGGREQYF. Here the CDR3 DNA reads TGTGCCAGCAGTCCCCGACTAGCGGGAGGGCGAGAGCAGTACTTC.

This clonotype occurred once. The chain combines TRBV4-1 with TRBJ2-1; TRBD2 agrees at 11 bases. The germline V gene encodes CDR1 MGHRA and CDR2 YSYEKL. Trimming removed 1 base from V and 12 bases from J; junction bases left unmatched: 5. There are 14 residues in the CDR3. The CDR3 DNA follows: TGCGCCAGCAGCCAAGGCCCACTAGCGGGGGTGCAGTTCTTC. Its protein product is CASSQGPLAGVQFF.

Here the CDR3 reads CASSLWQREQYF. CDR3 nucleotides: TGTGCCAGCAGCTTGTGGCAGCGCGAGCAGTACTTC. The chain combines TRBV5-4 with TRBJ2-5; D not certain. The DNA end is a closer match to TRBJ2-7, so the J assignment may be wrong. CDR3 length equals 12 residues. CDR1 SGHNT and CDR2 YYREEE come from the germline V gene (reference sequence).

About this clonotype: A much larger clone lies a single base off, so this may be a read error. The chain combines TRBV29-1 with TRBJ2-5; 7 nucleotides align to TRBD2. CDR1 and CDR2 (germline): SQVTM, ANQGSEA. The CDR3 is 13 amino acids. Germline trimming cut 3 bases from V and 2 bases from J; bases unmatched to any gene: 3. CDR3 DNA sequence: TGCAGCGTTGAGACTAGCAGGCAAGAGACCCAGTACTTC. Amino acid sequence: CSVETSRQETQYF.

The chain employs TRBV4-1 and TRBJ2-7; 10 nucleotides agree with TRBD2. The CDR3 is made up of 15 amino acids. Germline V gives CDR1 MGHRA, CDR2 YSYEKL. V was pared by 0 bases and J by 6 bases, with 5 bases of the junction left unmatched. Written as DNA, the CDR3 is TGCGCCAGCAGCCAAGAAGAGGGACTAGCGATCGAGCAGTACTTC. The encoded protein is CASSQEEGLAIEQYF.

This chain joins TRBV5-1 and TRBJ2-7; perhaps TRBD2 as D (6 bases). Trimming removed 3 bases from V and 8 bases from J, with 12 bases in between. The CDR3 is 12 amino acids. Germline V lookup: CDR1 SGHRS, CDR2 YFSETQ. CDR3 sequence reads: CASSSDGGKQYF. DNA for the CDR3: TGCGCCAGCAGCTCGGACGGGGGAAAGCAGTACTTC.

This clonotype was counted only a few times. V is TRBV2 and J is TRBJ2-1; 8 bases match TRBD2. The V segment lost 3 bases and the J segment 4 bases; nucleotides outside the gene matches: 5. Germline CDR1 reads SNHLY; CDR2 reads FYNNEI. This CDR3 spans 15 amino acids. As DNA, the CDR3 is TGTGCCAGCAGTGATGTAGCGGGAAATTACAATGAGCAGTTCTTC. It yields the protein CASSDVAGNYNEQFF. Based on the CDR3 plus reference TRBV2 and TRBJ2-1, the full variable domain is EPEVTQTPSHQVTQMGQEVILRCVPISNHLYFYWYRQILGQKVEFLVSFYNNEISEKSEIFDDQFSVERPDGSNFTLKIRSTKLEDSAMYFCASSDVAGNYNEQFFGPGTRLTVL.

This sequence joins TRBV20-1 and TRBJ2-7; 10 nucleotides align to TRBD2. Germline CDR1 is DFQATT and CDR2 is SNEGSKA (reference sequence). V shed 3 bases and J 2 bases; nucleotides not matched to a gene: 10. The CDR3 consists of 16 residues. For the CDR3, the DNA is TGCAGTGCTAGTAGCATACTAGCGGGGCAAACCTACGAGCAGTACTTC. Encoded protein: CSASSILAGQTYEQYF.

The CDR3 nucleotides are TGCGCCAGCAGCCAAGAGTTCGGCCTAGCGGGGGGGCGCTTGAGCAATGAGCAGTACTTC. Translated, it gives CASSQEFGLAGGRLSNEQYF. The chain combines TRBV4-1 with TRBJ2-5; 12 bases match TRBD2. Trimming removed 0 bases from V and 11 bases from J; junction bases left unmatched: 22. This CDR3 has 20 residues. The germline V gene encodes CDR1 MGHRA and CDR2 YSYEKL.

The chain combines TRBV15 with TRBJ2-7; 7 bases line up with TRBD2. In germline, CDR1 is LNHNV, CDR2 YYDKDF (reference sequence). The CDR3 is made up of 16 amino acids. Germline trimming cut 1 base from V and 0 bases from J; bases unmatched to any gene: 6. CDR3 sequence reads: CATSRVPAGSSYEQYF. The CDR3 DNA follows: TGTGCCACCAGCAGAGTGCCAGCGGGGAGCTCCTACGAGCAGTACTTC.

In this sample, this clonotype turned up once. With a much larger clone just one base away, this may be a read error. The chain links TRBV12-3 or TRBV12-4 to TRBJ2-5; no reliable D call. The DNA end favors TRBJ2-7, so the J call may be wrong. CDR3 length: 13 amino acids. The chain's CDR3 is CASSVTAAYEQYF. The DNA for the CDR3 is TGTGCCAGCAGTGTAACGGCCGCCTACGAGCAGTACTTC.

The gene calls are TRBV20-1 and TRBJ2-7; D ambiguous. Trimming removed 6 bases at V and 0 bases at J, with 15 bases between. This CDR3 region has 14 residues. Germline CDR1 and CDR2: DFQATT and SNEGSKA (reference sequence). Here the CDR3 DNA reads TGCAGTGCCACACCGACTGTTCGCTCCTACGAGCAGTACTTC. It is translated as CSATPTVRSYEQYF.

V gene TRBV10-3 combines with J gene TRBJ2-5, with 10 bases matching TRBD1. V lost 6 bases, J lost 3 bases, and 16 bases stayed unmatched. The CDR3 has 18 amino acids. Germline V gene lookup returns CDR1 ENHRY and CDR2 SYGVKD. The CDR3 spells CAIRPGTGEVEEEETQYF. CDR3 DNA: TGTGCCATCAGACCCGGGACAGGGGAAGTTGAAGAGGAAGAGACCCAGTACTTC.